This T cell receptor beta chain was captured in a study of Graves' ophthalmopathy and Graves' hyperthyroidism. On the study more broadly: Peripheral blood (taken before any treatment) was collected at initial diagnosis.

The CDR3 loop spans 18 amino acids. V lost 5 bases and J lost 0; bases outside the gene matches: 11. CDR1 SGHAT and CDR2 FQNNGV come from the germline V gene. General study points: Stable hyperthyroidism and ophthalmopathy were told apart by a 13-signature model, which achieved 85% to 90% sensitivity and around 77% specificity. Most thyroid-expanded clonotypes exceeding 0.001 frequency were also found in blood.

The authors amplified TCR beta CDR3 regions from RNA transcripts. In the first round, RT-PCR was carried out with HTBI primers, and a multiplex PCR formed the second round. TCRdb reprocessed the multiplex PCR reads via MiXCR and lists one record per CDR3 protein. The sample carries about 740,000 distinct CDR3 sequences, roughly two fifths recorded once. Patients with other autoimmune diseases, uncontrolled infections, pregnancy or lactation were excluded. With respect to this clonotype: Antigen: not known.

The sequence came from an adult man with Graves' ophthalmopathy. V usage is TRBV11-2 and J usage is TRBJ1-5; 9 bases agree with TRBD1. The sequenced sample consisted of peripheral blood. The DNA of the CDR3 is TGTGCCAGCAGCAGAGGGACAGGGCAACAAAATAGCAATCAGCCCCAGCATTTT. Protein sequence: CASSRGTGQQNSNQPQHF.